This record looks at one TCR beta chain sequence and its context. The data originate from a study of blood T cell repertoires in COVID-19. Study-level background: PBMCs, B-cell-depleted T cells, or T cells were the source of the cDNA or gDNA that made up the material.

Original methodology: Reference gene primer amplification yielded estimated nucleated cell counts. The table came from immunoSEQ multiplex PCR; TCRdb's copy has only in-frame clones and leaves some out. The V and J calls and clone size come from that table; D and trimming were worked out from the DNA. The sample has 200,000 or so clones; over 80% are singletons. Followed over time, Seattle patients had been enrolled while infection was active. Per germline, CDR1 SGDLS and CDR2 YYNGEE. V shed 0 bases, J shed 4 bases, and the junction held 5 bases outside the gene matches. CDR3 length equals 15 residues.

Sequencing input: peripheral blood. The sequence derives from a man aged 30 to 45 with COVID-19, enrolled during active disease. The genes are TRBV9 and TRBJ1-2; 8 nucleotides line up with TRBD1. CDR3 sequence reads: CASSVEPGGGYGYTF. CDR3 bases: TGTGCCAGCAGCGTAGAACCAGGGGGCGGCTATGGCTACACCTTC.